This passage covers 18 T cell receptor beta chains from one sample sequenced in a study of T-cell memory formation after mild COVID-19. MiXCR was run by TCRdb on the 5' RACE reads, yielding one entry per CDR3 protein. The table has some 250,000 distinct CDR3 sequences, around a tenth seen once. The sequenced sample was PBMCs or a T cell subset sorted from them (not recorded which). All receptors come from a man aged 18-30 years who had mild COVID-19 (a few samples of this study predate the infection). Cell type and time point are not known.

The V and J genes are TRBV7-4 and TRBJ2-3; D not resolved. The germline V gene encodes CDR1 SGHVT and CDR2 SQSDAQ. The CDR3 contains 16 residues. Trimming removed 0 bases from V and 0 bases from J, with 10 bases in between. The CDR3 region has the DNA TGTGCCAGCAGCTTAGCCCCAAGAGAGAGCACAGATACGCAGTATTTT. Protein sequence: CASSLAPRESTDTQYF.

This chain connects TRBV11-2 to TRBJ2-6, with 9 nucleotides matching TRBD1. V trimming: 5 bases; J trimming: 4 bases; junction bases outside the gene matches: 9. The CDR3 contains 17 residues. Germline-derived CDR1 and CDR2 are SGHAT and FQNNGV. The CDR3 is CASSQGTGLSGANVLTF. CDR3 coding DNA: TGTGCCAGCAGCCAAGGGACAGGGTTATCCGGGGCCAACGTCCTGACTTTC.

The chain couples TRBV7-9 to TRBJ1-2; D remains unclear. Trimming stripped 5 bases from V and 8 bases from J, with 21 bases between. This CDR3 has 15 amino acids. Germline V gene sequence: CDR1 SEHNR, CDR2 FQNEAQ (reference sequence). The CDR3 region has the DNA TGTGCCAGCAGCCTTGTCGGGTTATCAGCCGGAGGCTACACCTTC. This codes for CASSLVGLSAGGYTF.

This clonotype was observed a few times. The chain employs TRBV11-2 and TRBJ2-7; the match to TRBD1 covers 10 bases. The J segment lost 2 bases and the V segment lost 1 base, leaving 2 bases of the junction unmatched. Germline V gives CDR1 SGHAT, CDR2 FQNNGV. This CDR3 is 15 amino acids long. The CDR3: CASSLGQGAAYEQYV. CDR3 DNA sequence: TGTGCCAGCAGCTTAGGACAGGGGGCCGCCTACGAGCAGTACGTC.

This clonotype was picked up many times. V is TRBV12-3 or TRBV12-4 and J is TRBJ2-7, with D maybe TRBD1 (5 bases). The CDR3 runs 12 residues. V lost 6 bases to trimming and J lost 7 bases, with 13 bases between them. The CDR3 loop reads CASSLGAREQYF. The CDR3 region has the DNA TGTGCCAGCAGCCTAGGGGCTAGGGAGCAGTACTTC.

The chain recombines TRBV18 with TRBJ2-7, with TRBD1 matching over 9 bases. The V and J ends lost 4 bases and 5 bases, in that order; junction bases with no gene match: 12. This CDR3 comprises 16 residues. CDR1 is KGHSH, CDR2 LQKENI, per germline. The CDR3 sequence is CASSREPGQGQHEQYV. The DNA for the CDR3 is TGTGCCAGCTCACGCGAACCGGGACAGGGACAGCACGAGCAGTACGTC.

This clonotype has ten or more counts. The chain recombines TRBV7-2 with TRBJ2-5; 9 bases line up with TRBD2. CDR1 SGHTA and CDR2 FQGNSA come from the germline V gene. V shed 1 base, J shed 6 bases, and the junction held 9 bases outside the gene matches. The CDR3 extends over 16 amino acids. For the CDR3, the DNA is TGTGCCAGCAGCTTAGGGGGTACTAGCGGGCCGAAGACCCAGTACTTC. This gives the protein CASSLGGTSGPKTQYF.

The sample holds a few counts of this clonotype. The genes are TRBV20-1 and TRBJ2-7; D is perhaps TRBD1 or TRBD2 (6 bases each). The CDR3 is 16 amino acids. Germline CDR1 reads DFQATT; CDR2 reads SNEGSKA (reference sequence). The CDR3 region is CSARDLASGAVYEQYV. Here the CDR3 DNA reads TGCAGTGCCAGAGATCTAGCCTCGGGGGCCGTGTACGAGCAGTACGTC.

The sample holds many counts of this clonotype. This chain links TRBV7-2 with TRBJ2-7; perhaps D is TRBD1 or TRBD2 (5 bases each). Germline V gene data show CDR1 as SGHTA and CDR2 as FQGNSA. The V and J ends lost 1 base and 4 bases respectively, with 17 bases between them. This CDR3 has 16 amino acids. CDR3 nucleotides: TGTGCCAGCAGCTTAGGTCGGGGACCATCCACTTACGAGCAGTACGTC. Its protein product is CASSLGRGPSTYEQYV.

This clonotype was detected only a few times. The gene calls are TRBV6-5 and TRBJ1-2; 7 bases align to TRBD1. Germline CDR1 and CDR2: MNHEY and SVGAGI. This CDR3 region has 14 residues. V lost 2 bases to trimming and J lost 3 bases; unmatched junction nucleotides: 3. The CDR3 nucleotides read TGTGCCAGCAGTTACGCCGGGACAGACTATGGCTACACCTTC. It translates to CASSYAGTDYGYTF.

V gene TRBV24-1 combines with J gene TRBJ1-3; 7 nucleotides line up with TRBD1. The CDR3 consists of 16 residues. The V segment lost 4 bases and the J segment 4 bases; nucleotides outside the gene matches: 9. In germline, CDR1 is KGHDR, CDR2 SFDVKD. CDR3: CATSDSPTGAGNTIYF. CDR3 DNA sequence: TGTGCCACCAGTGACTCCCCCACAGGGGCCGGAAACACCATATATTTT.

This clonotype was recorded many times. This chain connects TRBV5-1 to TRBJ1-1; a weak D match, TRBD1 (6 bases). V shed 2 bases and J shed 7 bases, with 12 bases lying between them. The CDR3 contains 13 residues. CDR1 is SGHRS, CDR2 YFSETQ, per germline. Here the CDR3 DNA reads TGCGCCAGCAGCTTTGGGGGCCCCAATGAAGCTTTCTTT. This sequence encodes CASSFGGPNEAFF.

Ten or more counts support this clonotype. The chain links TRBV6-5 to TRBJ2-3; 7 bases agree with TRBD1. J lost 0 bases, V lost 6 bases, and 3 bases had no gene match. This CDR3 region has 14 residues. Germline V lookup: CDR1 MNHEY, CDR2 SVGAGI. Here the CDR3 DNA reads TGTGCCAGCAGACAGGGGTGGAGCACAGATACGCAGTATTTT. Protein product: CASRQGWSTDTQYF.

In this sample, this clonotype turned up many times. The chain couples TRBV5-5 to TRBJ1-1; weak D call: TRBD1 (5 bases). This CDR3 is built from 16 residues. Trimming shortened V by 0 bases and J by 0 bases, and 12 bases separated the two germline ends. Germline CDR1 SGHKS, CDR2 YYEKEE (reference sequence). CDR3 DNA: TGTGCCAGCAGCTTGGACAGGTCGGGCATGAACACTGAAGCTTTCTTT. Translation: CASSLDRSGMNTEAFF.

This clonotype showed up just a few times. CDR3 nucleotide sequence: TGCAGTGCTAGACCCCTAGGTGTAGGGGCGGTCATCTCTGGGGCCAACGTCCTGACTTTC. It encodes CSARPLGVGAVISGANVLTF. This chain links TRBV20-1 with TRBJ2-6, with D perhaps TRBD1 (5 bases). CDR3 length: 20 residues. Trimming left V 2 bases short and J 0 bases short, with 23 bases between. The germline gives CDR1 DFQATT, CDR2 SNEGSKA (reference sequence).

This sequence joins TRBV29-1 and TRBJ1-2; D is possibly TRBD1 (6 bases). This CDR3 is built from 12 residues. Germline CDR1 SQVTM, CDR2 ANQGSEA. Trimming shortened V by 5 bases and J by 3 bases, and 10 bases separated the two germline ends. CDR3 nucleotides: TGCAGCGTTAACACAGGGTACTATGGCTACACCTTC. It specifies CSVNTGYYGYTF.

The J gene is TRBJ2-3, the V gene TRBV9; 7 nucleotides agree with TRBD1. This CDR3 is built from 15 residues. V lost 3 bases and J lost 1; bases outside the gene matches: 5. In germline, CDR1 is SGDLS, CDR2 YYNGEE. CDR3 in amino acids: CASSARQGGTDTQYF. For the CDR3, the DNA is TGTGCCAGCAGCGCGCGACAGGGCGGCACAGATACGCAGTATTTT.

This clonotype was picked up a small number of times. The chain joins TRBV7-2 to TRBJ1-2, with 7 nucleotides matching TRBD1. This CDR3 comprises 13 residues. V gave up 4 bases and J gave up 8 bases; unmatched junction bases: 7. The V gene's germline CDR1 is SGHTA and CDR2 FQGNSA. The CDR3 DNA reads TGTGCCAGCAGCTCTGGACAGGAGAGGGGCTACACCTTC. It translates to CASSSGQERGYTF.